This TCR beta chain comes out of a study of CD8+ T cells in alopecia areata. For the study at large: The study gave treated patients oral tofacitinib at 5 to 10 mg twice daily. General observations from the study: A great number of expanded lesional clones endured in scalp and blood during tofacitinib.

Sample treatment: oral pan-JAK inhibitor, 5-10 mg twice daily. In alopecia areata patients, both lesional scalp punch biopsies and peripheral blood were collected. Researchers picked out CD4+ and CD8+ T cells from PBMCs by sorting. In regard to this clone: The antigen is undetermined.

This CDR3 has 13 residues. The ends were cut back, 6 bases at V and 1 base at J, with 9 bases in the middle. CDR1 and CDR2 from the germline V gene are SGHAT and FQDESV (reference sequence). Sequencing used cDNA as its template, made by extracting RNA and reverse transcribing it. Clones were sequenced by immunoSEQ multiplex PCR, and TCRdb holds only the in-frame ones, with some missing. The sample includes about 200,000 clones, roughly 60% of them seen just once. The receptor comes from a human donor with alopecia areata. The material sequenced was CD4+ T cells sorted from blood, taken at week 24, from a patient treated with tofacitinib. The chain has TRBV11-1 and TRBJ1-1; D might be TRBD1 (5 bases). This CDR3 reads CASSKQENTEAFF. In DNA, the CDR3 is TGTGCCAGCAGTAAACAGGAGAACACTGAAGCTTTCTTT.